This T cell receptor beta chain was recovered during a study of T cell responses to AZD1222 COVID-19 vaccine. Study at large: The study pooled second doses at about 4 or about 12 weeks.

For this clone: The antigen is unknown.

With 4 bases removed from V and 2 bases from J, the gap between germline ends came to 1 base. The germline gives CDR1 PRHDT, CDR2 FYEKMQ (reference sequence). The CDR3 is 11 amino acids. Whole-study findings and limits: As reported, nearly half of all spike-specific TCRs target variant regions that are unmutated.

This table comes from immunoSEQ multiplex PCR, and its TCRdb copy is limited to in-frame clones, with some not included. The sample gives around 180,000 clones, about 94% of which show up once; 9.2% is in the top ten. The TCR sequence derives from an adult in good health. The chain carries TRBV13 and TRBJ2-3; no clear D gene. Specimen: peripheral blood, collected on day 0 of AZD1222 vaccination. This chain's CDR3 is CASSYTDTQYF. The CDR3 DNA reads TGTGCCAGCAGCTACACAGATACGCAGTATTTT.